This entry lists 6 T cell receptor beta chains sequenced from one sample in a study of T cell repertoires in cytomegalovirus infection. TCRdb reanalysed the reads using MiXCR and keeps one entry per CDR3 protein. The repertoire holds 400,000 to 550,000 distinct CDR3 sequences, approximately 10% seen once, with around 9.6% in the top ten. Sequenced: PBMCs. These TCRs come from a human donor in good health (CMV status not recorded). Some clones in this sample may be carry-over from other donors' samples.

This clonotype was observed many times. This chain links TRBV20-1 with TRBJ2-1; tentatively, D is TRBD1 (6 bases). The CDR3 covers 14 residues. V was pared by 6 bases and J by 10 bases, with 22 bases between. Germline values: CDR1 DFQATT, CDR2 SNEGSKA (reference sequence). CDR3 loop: CSALGTWGEEEQFF. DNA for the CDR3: TGCAGTGCCCTAGGGACATGGGGCGAGGAGGAGCAGTTCTTC.

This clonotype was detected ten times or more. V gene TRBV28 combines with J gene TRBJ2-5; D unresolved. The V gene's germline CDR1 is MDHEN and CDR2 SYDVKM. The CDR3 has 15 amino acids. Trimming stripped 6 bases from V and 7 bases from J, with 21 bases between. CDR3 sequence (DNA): TGTGCCAGCAGCCCACGAAGATTCCATAGTGGGACCCAGTACTTC. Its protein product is CASSPRRFHSGTQYF.

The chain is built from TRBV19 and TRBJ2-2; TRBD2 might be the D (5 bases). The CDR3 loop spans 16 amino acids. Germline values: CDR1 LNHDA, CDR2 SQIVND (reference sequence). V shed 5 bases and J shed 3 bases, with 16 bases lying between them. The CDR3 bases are TGTGCCAGTAGTCCCGGGCCGGGAAGGGACACCGGGGAGCTGTTTTTT. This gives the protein CASSPGPGRDTGELFF.

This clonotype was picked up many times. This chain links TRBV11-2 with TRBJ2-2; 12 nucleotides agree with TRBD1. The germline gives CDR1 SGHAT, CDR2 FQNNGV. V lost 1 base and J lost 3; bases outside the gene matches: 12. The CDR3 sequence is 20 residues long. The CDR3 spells CASSLARDRGLVSHTGELFF. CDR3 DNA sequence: TGTGCCAGCAGCTTAGCCCGGGACAGGGGGCTCGTATCCCACACCGGGGAGCTGTTTTTT.

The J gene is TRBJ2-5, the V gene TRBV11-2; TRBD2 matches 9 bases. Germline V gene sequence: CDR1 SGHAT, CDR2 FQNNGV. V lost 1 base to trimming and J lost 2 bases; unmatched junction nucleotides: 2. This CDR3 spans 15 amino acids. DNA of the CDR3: TGTGCCAGCAGCTTAGCGGGACTAGCTCAAGAGACCCAGTACTTC. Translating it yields CASSLAGLAQETQYF.

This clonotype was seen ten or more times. In nucleotides, the CDR3 is TGTGCCAGCAGTGAACGACTAGATTTGGATCAGTATTTT. This translates into CASSERLDLDQYF. The chain couples TRBV6-1 to TRBJ2-3; tentative D call: TRBD2 (6 bases). The CDR3 runs 13 residues. The germline CDR1 and CDR2 sequences are MNHNS and SASEGT. With 2 bases removed from V and 12 bases from J, the gap between germline ends came to 15 bases.